Here is one T cell receptor beta chain with its context. Its antigen is not yet known. Per-base qualities were not stored, and no clone one base away is much larger. These data come from a study of CD8 T cells in Susac syndrome (dated by TCRdb to between 2018 and 2021). For context, the study as a whole: Of the Susac syndrome patients who were sequenced, six had clinically active disease and about eight were in clinical remission. At the time of blood withdrawal, Susac syndrome patients were either therapy-naive, taking corticosteroids (with some also receiving IVIg), or on IVIg alone. The clonality of the CD8+ T cell repertoire was compared across 11 to 12 healthy donors, about 14 Susac syndrome patients and about 16 multiple sclerosis patients. The study used repertoire sequencing to test whether antigen drove CD8+ T cell activation and differentiation in Susac syndrome.

Here is what the overall study found, with its caveats: Looking at Susac-specific public clones, the researchers identified around 15 in the total CD8+ repertoire and five or six in the CD8+ TEMRA repertoire. Clonal expansion was seen in Susac syndrome CD8+ repertoires, peaking in CD8+ TEMRA cells and being greater in clinically active patients than in remitting ones. The number of individuals in the TCR sequencing and HLA analysis was recognized as being relatively small.

RNA was extracted using the RNeasy kit, and roughly 0.5 to 1 microgram was reverse transcribed with random hexamers. TCR beta CDR3 regions were amplified with the immunoSEQ multiplex PCR assay covering 54 Vbeta and 13 Jbeta segments. PCR amplification bias was corrected by using a synthetic template baseline for primer optimization and computational correction. For the original study's pipeline: Reads were assigned to V, D and J genes according to IMGT and analyzed in immunoSEQ Analyzer, with only productive sequences retained. Clonality was calculated as one minus the Shannon entropy normalized by log2 of the number of productive unique sequences. For each patient and control, public and private clones were evaluated among the 100 most prevalent clones. Clones were defined as Susac-specific if absent from the healthy and MS cohorts, from roughly 1,100 published viral clones and from other ImmuneACCESS disease sequences. TCRdb reworked the public reads: Q25 trimming with fastp, MiXCR clone assembly, productive beta chains retained. All rows with the same CDR3 protein become a single entry with the most common DNA and genes. Clone size and V and J calls follow TCRdb, not the original study. This sample holds 95,000 to 150,000 distinct CDR3 sequences; roughly 94% were observed only once. Around 0.28% of the sample is taken by the ten largest.

High-throughput TCR beta sequencing profiled peripheral blood CD8+ and CD4+ T cells from healthy donors, Susac syndrome patients and multiple sclerosis patients. Recently defined diagnostic criteria for definite or probable disease were met by the Susac syndrome patients. CD8+ TEMRA cells were enriched by FACS, while bulk CD8+ and CD4+ T cells were purified by magnetic negative isolation. Blood was collected in EDTA tubes and processed within 24 hours, with PBMCs isolated through density gradient centrifugation. PBMCs intended for TCR sequencing were cryopreserved in liquid nitrogen and were subsequently thawed in a 37 degrees C water bath. The sorted or isolated CD4+, CD8+ and CD8+ TEMRA cells reached a purity of at least 90%. CDR1 is given as SEHNR and CDR2 as FQNEAQ, both from the germline V gene (reference sequence). V gives up 4 bases and J gives up 10 bases, and the segment between their germline ends measures 14 bases. Measured from the cysteine to the phenylalanine, the CDR3 is 13 residues long. Solely the CDR3 DNA is kept, with 39 bases framed from the first base.

The specimen sequenced was CD8+ T cells from PBMCs. The receptor chain draws on TRBV7-9 and TRBJ2-1; no D segment can be confidently identified. The receptor's source is a human donor with Susac syndrome. The nucleotides are TGTGCCAGCAGCTGGTCTAGTGGAGCAGAGCAGTTCTTC. Protein translation: CASSWSSGAEQFF.